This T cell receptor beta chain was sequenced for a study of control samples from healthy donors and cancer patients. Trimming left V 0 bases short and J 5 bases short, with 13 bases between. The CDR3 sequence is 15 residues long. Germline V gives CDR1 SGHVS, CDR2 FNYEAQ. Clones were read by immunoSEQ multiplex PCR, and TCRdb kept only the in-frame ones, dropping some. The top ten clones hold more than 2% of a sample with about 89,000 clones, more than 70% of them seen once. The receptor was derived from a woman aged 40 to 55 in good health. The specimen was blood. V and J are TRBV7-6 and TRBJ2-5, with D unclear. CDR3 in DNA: TGTGCCAGCAGCTTAGCGGTAGGGATCAGGGAGACCCAGTACTTC. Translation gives CASSLAVGIRETQYF.